In its sample, the clone carrying this T cell receptor beta chain was seen many times. No antigen is known for it. This sample stems from a study of neurological immune-mediated disorders. Study-level points and caveats: Multiple sclerosis patients had less TCR clonal expansion than even healthy controls, unlike HTLV-1-associated myelopathy.

The team produced cDNA through 5'RACE using 10-nucleotide random UMIs. Over 170 million TCR-beta sequences, together covering 15-18 subjects, were produced by every individual sequencing run that was carried out. TCRdb redid the calling of the 5' RACE reads with MiXCR, one entry per CDR3 protein. The data show about 95,000 distinct CDR3 sequences, with roughly 4% seen just once and about 6% held by the top ten. V was cut by 0 bases and J by 1 base, with 13 bases left in between. This CDR3 contains 16 residues. The germline V gene has CDR1 MNHEY and CDR2 SVGAGI. PBMCs numbering 2 million and stored at -80 C yielded the unsorted libraries.

The sample taken for sequencing was PBMCs. The receptor's source is a woman under 30 with multiple sclerosis. The chain uses TRBV6-5 and TRBJ2-7, with a possible D match to TRBD1 (5 bases). The CDR3 DNA reads TGTGCCAGCAGTTACTCGGGGCAGGGTTTGTCCTACGAGCAGTACTTC. Amino acids: CASSYSGQGLSYEQYF.